This T cell receptor beta chain derives from a study of T cell repertoires in cytomegalovirus infection (dated by TCRdb to between 2018 and 2021). The study in broad terms: Recently identified HLA-C-restricted CMV epitopes, whose presentation resists viral immunomodulation, were targeted by peptide stimulations together with well-studied HLA-B-restricted epitopes. Donor HLA type was relevant to the analysis, because carriage of CMV infection together with the matching HLA type was indicated by public TCR beta signatures.

Sequencing was performed on an Illumina HiSeq 1500. TCRdb reworked the public reads: Q25 trimming with fastp, MiXCR clone assembly, productive beta chains retained. CDR3 protein sequences are deduplicated, and each keeps its most common genes and DNA. The sample table lists 80,000 or so distinct CDR3 sequences, roughly 37% of them with a count of one. Jointly, the top ten make up 90% to 95% of the sample. What the authors observed across the whole study: In both this cohort and an independent roughly 400-donor cohort, the cumulative frequency of public TCR beta family members distinguished carriers of CMV infection plus the relevant HLA type. The ex vivo response was dominated by HLA-C-restricted CMV-specific TCR beta clonotypes, which also provided the single most frequent clonotype in two of eight donors.

The germline V and J ends show losses of 6 bases and 2 bases respectively, and no gene match explains 6 bases of the junction. CDR1 is given as MNHEY and CDR2 as SMNVEV, both from the germline V gene (reference sequence). Spanning cysteine to phenylalanine, the CDR3 consists of 15 amino acids. Only the CDR3 portion is preserved as DNA: 45 bases, with reading frame beginning at the first base. For this clonotype: The specificity of this receptor is unknown. No base-level quality is on record; no much larger clone is a single base apart.

In light of the paper, this sample's treatment or condition label describes: in vitro stimulation with specific CMV peptide epitopes to enrich CMV-specific T cells. The clonotype comes from a human donor in good health (CMV status not recorded). Some clones in this sample may be carry-over from other donors' samples. This sample comprised CD8+ T cells from cultured PBMCs, obtained from culture after CMV antigen stimulation. The rearrangement joined TRBV27 to TRBJ2-2; 7 central bases correspond to TRBD1. The CDR3 region reads CASRQQGINTGELFF. The DNA reads TGTGCCAGCAGGCAACAGGGGATTAACACCGGGGAGCTGTTTTTT.